This T cell receptor (beta chain) was captured by sequencing in a study of Ad26.COV2.S vaccination and SARS-CoV-2 variants (dated by TCRdb to the early 2020s). Some background on the complete study: Donors in the vaccine arm were drawn from COV1001, a phase I-IIa trial of Ad26.COV2.S in healthy adults that was multicentre, randomized, double-blind and placebo-controlled. A total of 32 samples were included in the TCR-sequenced set, comprising some 20 Ad26.COV2.S vaccine recipients, 5 placebo recipients and 8 SARS-CoV-2 convalescent individuals. TCRbeta repertoire sequencing served as the tool for gauging how specific and how broad the SARS-CoV-2-reactive T cell receptors were following Ad26.COV2.S vaccination. Investigators remained blinded to trial group allocation during experiments and outcome assessment. Ad26.COV2.S was given intramuscularly at 5x10^10 or 1x10^11 viral particles, as a single shot or as two shots 56 days apart. Trial participants were randomized into five groups of five, in which low-dose or high-dose Ad26.COV2.S was given once or twice, or placebo was given on both occasions. On the study overall, not on this receptor specifically: Comparing responses between vaccine doses or regimens was not something the study was powered to do. It was noted by the authors that total T cell responses may have been underestimated by the TCR breadth and depth analyses. Vaccine and placebo recipients had comparable non-spike TCR breadth, which fits with the vaccine containing only spike. Higher spike-specific TCR breadth was observed in Ad26.COV2.S recipients than in placebo recipients (P = 0.0014). After vaccination, substantial breadth of spike-specific CD8+ and CD4+ T cell responses was reported.

This clone was counted a few times. Which antigen it targets is not known. Per-base qualities were not stored, and no clone one base away is much larger. Trimming takes 5 bases off V and 1 base off J; junction bases not matched to a gene: 6. The germline V gene provides CDR1 LGHNA and CDR2 YNFKEQ. The CDR3 spans 17 residues, from the cysteine through the phenylalanine. Of all the DNA, just the CDR3 is kept, 51 bases in frame from base 1. TCRbeta CDR3 regions were sequenced with the immunoSEQ Assay. After extraction, genomic DNA underwent amplification by bias-controlled multiplex PCR, followed by high-throughput sequencing. Per the original workflow: Collapsing and filtering of sequences were performed to quantify the absolute abundance of each unique TCRbeta CDR3 region. Usable DNA was measured by amplifying reference genes present in all nucleated cells, and TCRbeta template counts were normalized to that usable DNA to estimate T cell fraction. Repertoire TCRs were annotated as SARS-CoV-2-specific by exact matching of V gene, CDR3 amino acid sequence and J gene to a known reactive TCR set. The reference SARS-CoV-2 TCR set came from MIRA and was filtered for enrichment in COVID-19-positive ImmuneCODE repertoires, removing public or cross-reactive TCRs. Using the MIRA antigens, annotated TCRs were further analysed by specific ORF or by position within an ORF. Breadth was defined as annotated unique rearrangements over total unique productive rearrangements; depth was the summed frequency of those rearrangements. Two-sided Wilcoxon rank-sum tests were applied when comparing TCR breadth between groups. TCRdb mirrors the immuneACCESS table, restricted to in-frame sequences. Some clones are absent from its copies; in checked studies, under half trace to an unresolved V gene, and the reason for the others is unknown. The V and J calls and clone size were taken over from that table, and D and trimming were inferred from the DNA. The table for this sample lists approximately 350,000 clones; more than 75% of them were counted only once. The top ten constitute about 3.4% of the sample.

The meaning of the sample's treatment or condition label: over 15 received Ad26.COV2.S at low or high dose, single or two shots; roughly five received placebo; per-sample allocation not given. Repertoires of vaccine and placebo recipients were sequenced from samples collected on day 63 after the first injection. Cohort 1b enrolled fewer than 30 adults aged 18-55 years at a single site in Boston, USA, between 29 July and 7 August 2020. Ad26.COV2.S consisted of a replication-incompetent adenovirus type 26 vector by which a prefusion-stabilized SARS-CoV-2 spike protein from the original Wuhan strain was expressed.

Recombination joined TRBV4-2 with TRBJ2-6, with 9 middle bases fitting TRBD1. The sample here was peripheral blood, taken in a trial of Ad26.COV2.S vaccine versus placebo. This TCR came from a person aged 18-65 years who received the Ad26.COV2.S COVID-19 vaccine or a placebo. CDR3 region: CASSSGTGRSGANVLTF. The DNA is TGTGCCAGCAGCAGCGGGACAGGGCGTTCTGGGGCCAACGTCCTGACTTTC.